The 19 T cell receptor beta chains below were found in one sample sequenced in a study of cytomegalovirus exposure and HLA in healthy donors. The PCR employed 60 Vbeta primers together with 13 Jbeta primers. Some clones are missing from TCRdb's copy, which holds only in-frame ones; the method was immunoSEQ multiplex PCR. The sample has around 140,000 clones; roughly 79% are singletons. Sequenced sample: PBMCs. The receptors stem from a male donor in good health and CMV-seronegative.

This clone was detected only once. The chain is built from TRBV4-1 and TRBJ1-4, with D possibly matching TRBD1 (5 bases). Germline-derived CDR1 and CDR2 are MGHRA and YSYEKL. The CDR3 has 16 residues. The V end lost 4 bases, the J end lost 0 bases, and 12 bases lay between the germline ends. The CDR3 DNA follows: TGCGCCAGCAGCCTGGGGGGTACGGCAACTAATGAAAAACTGTTTTTT. It translates to CASSLGGTATNEKLFF.

This clone was observed a handful of times. The chain joins TRBV5-4 to TRBJ2-1; 13 bases are shared with TRBD2. Germline CDR1 and CDR2: SGHNT and YYREEE (reference sequence). The CDR3 totals 16 residues. With V trimmed by 3 bases and J by 6 bases, 6 bases remained unmatched. CDR3 DNA: TGTGCCAGCAGCTGGGCTACTAGCGGGGGGGCCAATGAGCAGTTCTTC. It encodes CASSWATSGGANEQFF.

The chain combines TRBV6-5 with TRBJ2-2; D unclear. The CDR3 loop spans 14 amino acids. V lost 3 bases, J lost 1 base, and 6 bases lay in between. Germline assignment: CDR1 MNHEY and CDR2 SVGAGI. CDR3 DNA: TGTGCCAGCAGTTATGGCCTGAACACCGGGGAGCTGTTTTTT. It is translated as CASSYGLNTGELFF.

This chain links TRBV7-2 with TRBJ2-7; TRBD2 matches at 12 bases. CDR3 length equals 15 residues. Germline V CDR1 and CDR2: SGHTA, FQGNSA. Trimming took 5 bases from V and 4 from J; bases not matched to a gene: 6. The CDR3 region has the DNA TGTGCCAGCAGCGATCCGGGACTAGCGGGTTACGAGCAGTACTTC. This codes for CASSDPGLAGYEQYF.

The V call is TRBV5-4, the J call TRBJ2-5; 7 nucleotides line up with TRBD1. The CDR3 totals 13 residues. The V and J ends lost 2 bases and 3 bases, in that order; junction bases with no gene match: 1. Germline CDR1 SGHNT, CDR2 YYREEE (reference sequence). CDR3 loop: CASSFGTEETQYF. The CDR3 bases are TGTGCCAGCAGCTTCGGGACAGAAGAGACCCAGTACTTC.

This clone appeared a few times. The chain combines TRBV7-9 with TRBJ2-6; 7 positions match TRBD1. Germline V gene lookup returns CDR1 SEHNR and CDR2 FQNEAQ (reference sequence). This CDR3 region has 16 residues. V was pared by 5 bases and J by 4 bases, with 8 bases of the junction left unmatched. The CDR3 loop reads CASSAPQGTGANVLTF. CDR3 nucleotides: TGTGCCAGCAGCGCCCCACAGGGGACAGGGGCCAACGTCCTGACTTTC.

This clone came up once. This chain uses TRBV7-2 with TRBJ2-1, with TRBD2 matching over 8 bases. The V and J ends lost 4 bases and 7 bases, in that order; junction bases with no gene match: 6. The CDR3 loop spans 14 amino acids. Germline V gene sequence: CDR1 SGHTA, CDR2 FQGNSA. CDR3 amino acids: CASSSAGGRNEQFF. CDR3 bases: TGTGCCAGCAGCTCCGCGGGGGGCCGAAATGAGCAGTTCTTC. Full variable domain (rest looked up from reference TRBV7-2 and TRBJ2-1): GAGVSQSPSNKVTEKGKDVELRCDPISGHTALYWYRQSLGQGLEFLIYFQGNSAPDKSGLPSDRFSAERTGGSVSTLTIQRTQQEDSAVYLCASSSAGGRNEQFFGPGTRLTVL.

The rearrangement uses TRBV30 and TRBJ2-1; the D gene is possibly TRBD2 (6 bases). CDR1 and CDR2 (germline): GTSNPN, SVGIG (reference sequence). The CDR3 loop spans 14 amino acids. Trimming took 1 base from V and 3 from J, leaving 10 bases between them. The CDR3 spells CAWSERGLYNEQFF. The DNA of the CDR3 is TGTGCCTGGAGTGAACGGGGACTCTACAATGAGCAGTTCTTC.

CDR3 sequence reads: CASSLQGGEDTEAFF. In DNA form, the CDR3 reads TGTGCCAGCTCACTCCAGGGGGGTGAGGACACTGAAGCTTTCTTT. V usage is TRBV18 and J usage is TRBJ1-1; 7 positions match TRBD1. J was trimmed by 3 bases and V by 4 bases; bases with no gene match: 8. Per the germline V gene, CDR1 is KGHSH and CDR2 is LQKENI. The length of the CDR3 is 15 residues.

This clone was seen more than once but under ten times. V is TRBV5-1 and J is TRBJ1-1; D is unclear. The CDR3 runs 14 residues. V was trimmed by 0 bases and J by 1 base, leaving 7 bases between them. Germline V gives CDR1 SGHRS, CDR2 YFSETQ. In nucleotides, the CDR3 is TGCGCCAGCAGCTTGGGATCCGGGAACACTGAAGCTTTCTTT. Its protein is CASSLGSGNTEAFF. The full variable domain, completed using reference TRBV5-1 and TRBJ1-1, is KAGVTQTPRYLIKTRGQQVTLSCSPISGHRSVSWYQQTPGQGLQFLFEYFSETQRNKGNFPGRFSGRQFSNSRSEMNVSTLELGDSALYLCASSLGSGNTEAFFGQGTRLTVV.

The chain couples TRBV14 to TRBJ2-3; 11 bases match TRBD2. With V trimmed by 7 bases and J by 2 bases, 5 bases remained unmatched. The CDR3 runs 15 residues. Per germline, CDR1 SGHDN and CDR2 FVKESK. The CDR3 coding sequence is TGTGCCAGCACCGGGACTAGCGGAAACACAGATACGCAGTATTTT. This gives the protein CASTGTSGNTDTQYF.

V gene TRBV29-1 combines with J gene TRBJ2-1; D not resolved. CDR3 size: 12 residues. The germline V gene encodes CDR1 SQVTM and CDR2 ANQGSEA. Deletions cut 5 bases from V and 2 bases from J, with 7 bases between. CDR3 in DNA: TGCAGCGTTTCGTCAGCCTACAATGAGCAGTTCTTC. Translated: CSVSSAYNEQFF.

The chain is built from TRBV10-3 and TRBJ2-5; 8 bases agree with TRBD2. Germline CDR1 ENHRY, CDR2 SYGVKD. V trimming: 3 bases; J trimming: 5 bases; junction bases outside the gene matches: 8. The CDR3 has 15 amino acids. This CDR3 is CAISDPRGAGETQYF. The CDR3 DNA sequence: TGTGCCATCAGTGACCCGCGGGGGGCCGGGGAGACCCAGTACTTC.

The chain joins TRBV5-4 to TRBJ2-3, with a possible D match to TRBD2 (5 bases). The CDR3 spans 16 residues. CDR1 is SGHNT, CDR2 YYREEE, per germline (reference sequence). The V and J ends lost 4 bases and 2 bases respectively, with 17 bases between them. CDR3 amino acids: CASSPGNKGSTDTQYF. The CDR3 DNA reads TGTGCCAGCAGCCCGGGAAATAAGGGCTCCACAGATACGCAGTATTTT.

The gene calls are TRBV29-1 and TRBJ2-3; 9 bases align to TRBD2. Germline-derived CDR1 and CDR2 are SQVTM and ANQGSEA. V was pared by 4 bases and J by 5 bases, with 19 bases of the junction left unmatched. CDR3 size: 18 residues. The CDR3 spells CSVVGGRQAGGRRDTQYF. CDR3 sequence (DNA): TGCAGCGTTGTGGGAGGACGTCAAGCGGGGGGCCGGAGAGATACGCAGTATTTT.

The chain carries TRBV6-1 and TRBJ2-7; no definite D call. The CDR3 is 12 residues long. Germline assignment: CDR1 MNHNS and CDR2 SASEGT. V dropped 7 bases and J dropped 0 bases, with 7 bases sitting between them. The CDR3 sequence is CASTESSYEQYF. The CDR3 DNA reads TGTGCCAGCACGGAGAGCTCCTACGAGCAGTACTTC.

This clone was found a few times. The rearrangement uses TRBV9 and TRBJ2-5; possibly TRBD1 for D (6 bases). The germline V gene encodes CDR1 SGDLS and CDR2 YYNGEE. This CDR3 contains 14 residues. V gave up 3 bases and J gave up 4 bases, with 13 bases separating them. The DNA for the CDR3 is TGTGCCAGCAGCGGGGTTAGAGGGGGAGAGACCCAGTACTTC. It translates to CASSGVRGGETQYF.

The CDR3 region is CASSQEGREGSPLHF. Here the CDR3 DNA reads TGCGCCAGCAGCCAGGAAGGCAGGGAGGGTTCACCCCTCCACTTT. The chain has TRBV4-1 and TRBJ1-6, with a possible D match to TRBD1 (5 bases). The CDR3 is 15 residues long. Germline V gene data show CDR1 as MGHRA and CDR2 as YSYEKL. V was cut by 3 bases and J by 9 bases, with 15 bases left in between.

CDR3 nucleotide sequence: TGTGCCACCAGCAGAGATTATTCAGGGGGCGGCTATGGCTACACCTTC. Translation: CATSRDYSGGGYGYTF. The rearrangement joins TRBV15 to TRBJ1-2; 8 bases are shared with TRBD1. V was clipped by 0 bases and J by 4 bases; unmatched bases: 7. The CDR3 is 16 residues long. CDR1 is LNHNV and CDR2 is YYDKDF in the germline V gene (reference sequence).